This T cell receptor beta chain was recorded in a study of T cells after posttransplantation cyclophosphamide. Study outcomes and limitations: Recipient CMV seropositivity and CMV reactivation strongly tracked TRB clonality. Later post-transplant blood repertoires were often dominated by donor CD8+ memory clones.

Assay: immunoSEQ multiplex PCR; the TCRdb copy retains only in-frame clones and omits some. The sample has approximately 30,000 clones, none seen only once; the top ten hold roughly 6.7%. On the day of bone marrow donation, the related graft donor provided peripheral blood. This clone was counted ten times or more. Antigen: not known. The V gene end was trimmed by 6 bases and the J gene end by 5 bases; junction bases not matched to a gene: 2. The CDR3 sequence is 12 residues long. The germline V gene encodes CDR1 MNHEY and CDR2 SVGEGT. The V and J genes are TRBV6-2 or TRBV6-3 and TRBJ1-1; 8 positions match TRBD1. Sequenced: PBMCs. This clonotype was obtained from a woman between 50 and 59 years old in good health and a related stem cell transplant donor. The CDR3 here is CASRRQGTEAFF. CDR3 DNA sequence: TGTGCCAGCAGGAGACAGGGGACTGAAGCTTTCTTT.